This paragraph covers one T cell receptor beta chain sequence. The antigen is undetermined. CDR1 is SGHDT, CDR2 YYEEEE, per germline. V gave up 0 bases and J gave up 7 bases, with 11 bases separating them. There are 14 residues in the CDR3. This sample was included in a study of shared clonotypes between healthy human individuals. At the level of the study: The donors, a couple of women and three men, were aged 18 to 49.

Overall study findings and caveats: In contrast to clonotypes shared by all four donors, non-shared clonotypes had lower generation probabilities. Sharing of clonotypes among donors was expected to vary with sequencing depth.

Naive CD8 cells lacked CD45RO, underwent positive selection for CCR7 and left out terminally differentiated effector memory CD45RA+ cells. Here immunoSEQ multiplex PCR was the method, and the copy in TCRdb shows in-frame clones only, minus some. The sample comprises around 1.9 million clones, approximately 92% of which are singletons, and under 2% rests with the top ten. The sample comprised naive CD8+ T cells from PBMCs. This chain connects TRBV5-6 to TRBJ1-3, with D maybe TRBD1 (6 bases). This sequence originates from a man younger than 35 in good health. Some clones in this sample may be carry-over from other donors' samples. The CDR3 sequence: CASSLVQGDNTIYF. The CDR3 DNA reads as TGTGCCAGCAGCTTGGTACAGGGAGACAACACCATATATTTT.